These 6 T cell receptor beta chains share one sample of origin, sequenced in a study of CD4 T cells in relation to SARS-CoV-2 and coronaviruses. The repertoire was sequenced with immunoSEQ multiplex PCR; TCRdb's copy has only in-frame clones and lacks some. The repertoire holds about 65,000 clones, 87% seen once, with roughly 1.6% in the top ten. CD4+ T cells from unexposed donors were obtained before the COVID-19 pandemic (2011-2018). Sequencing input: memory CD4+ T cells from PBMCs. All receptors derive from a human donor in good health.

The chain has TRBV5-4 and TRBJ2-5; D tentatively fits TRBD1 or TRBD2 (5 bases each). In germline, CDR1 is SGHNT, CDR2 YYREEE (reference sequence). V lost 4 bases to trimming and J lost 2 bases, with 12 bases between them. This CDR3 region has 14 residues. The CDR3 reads CASSHPGPQETQYF. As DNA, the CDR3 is TGTGCCAGCAGCCATCCGGGACCGCAAGAGACCCAGTACTTC.

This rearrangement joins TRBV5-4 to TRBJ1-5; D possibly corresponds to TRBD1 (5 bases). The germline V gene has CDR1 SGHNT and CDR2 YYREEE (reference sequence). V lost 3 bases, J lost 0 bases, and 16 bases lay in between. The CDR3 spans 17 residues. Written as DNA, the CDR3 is TGTGCCAGCAGCTGGACGACCGGGACGGTTAGCAATCAGCCCCAGCATTTT. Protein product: CASSWTTGTVSNQPQHF.

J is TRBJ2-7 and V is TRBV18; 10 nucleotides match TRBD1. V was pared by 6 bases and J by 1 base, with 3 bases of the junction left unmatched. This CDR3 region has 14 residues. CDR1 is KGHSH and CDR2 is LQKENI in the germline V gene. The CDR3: CASSSDRGSYEQYF. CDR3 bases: TGTGCCAGCTCGTCGGACAGGGGGTCCTACGAGCAGTACTTC.

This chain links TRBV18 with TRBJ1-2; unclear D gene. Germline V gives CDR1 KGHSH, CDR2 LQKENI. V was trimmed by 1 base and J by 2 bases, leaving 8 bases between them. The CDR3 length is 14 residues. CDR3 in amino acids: CASSPLPRNYGYTF. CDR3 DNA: TGTGCCAGCTCACCACTACCCAGAAACTATGGCTACACCTTC.

CDR3 in DNA: TGTGCCAGCAGCTTAGCGCTTCTGGGGAACACTGAAGCTTTCTTT. Translated, it gives CASSLALLGNTEAFF. The chain couples TRBV7-9 to TRBJ1-1; D gene uncertain. The CDR3 is 15 amino acids. V lost 0 bases and J 1 base, leaving 9 bases between the germline ends. The germline V gene has CDR1 SEHNR and CDR2 FQNEAQ (reference sequence).

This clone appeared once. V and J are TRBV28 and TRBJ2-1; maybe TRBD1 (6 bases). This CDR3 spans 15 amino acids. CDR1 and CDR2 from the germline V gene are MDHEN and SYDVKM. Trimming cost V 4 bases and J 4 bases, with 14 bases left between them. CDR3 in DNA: TGTGCCAGCAGTTCTCCCGGACAGAATTACAATGAGCAGTTCTTC. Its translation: CASSSPGQNYNEQFF.